This T cell receptor beta chain derives from a study of blood T cells in healthy people across ages. CDR3 length equals 14 residues. The germline V gene encodes CDR1 SGHDT and CDR2 YYEEEE. With V trimmed by 4 bases and J by 5 bases, 7 bases remained unmatched. It was with a sample-barcoded 5' primer and a J-beta primer mix that a second PCR of about 6 to 12 cycles was run. Via MiXCR, TCRdb re-called the 5' RACE reads, giving one row per CDR3 protein. The sample includes about 1.1 million distinct CDR3 sequences, around two fifths of them seen just once. The source material was blood. The TCR comes from a man aged 18 to 30 in good health. V usage is TRBV5-6 and J usage is TRBJ2-3; 7 bases fit TRBD2. CDR3 loop: CASSPALAVDTQYF. CDR3 nucleotide sequence: TGTGCCAGCAGCCCGGCCCTAGCGGTAGATACGCAGTATTTT.